A selection of T cell receptor beta chains follows, all from one sample in a study of OX40 agonist ivuxolimab in advanced cancers. The protocol was immunoSEQ multiplex PCR, while the TCRdb copy is restricted to in-frame clones and leaves out a portion. This table has some 63,000 clones, more than 80% appearing once. The sample here was CD4+ or CD8+ T cells sorted from blood, taken in a trial of the OX40 agonist ivuxolimab. Every receptor here comes from an adult with an advanced solid tumor such as melanoma, head and neck, liver or kidney cancer. Each CDR3 is given with its conserved first and last residue. The D gene is left open where the match is weak. Expanded clones are given a class, and other clones once, few, many or no size at all.

>.|TRBV7-3|.|TRBJ1-4
CASTPTGHFEKLFF
TGTGCCAGCACCCCAACGGGGCATTTTGAAAAACTGTTTTTT
>.|TRBV9|.|TRBJ1-2
CASSPGYGYTF
TGTGCCAGCAGCCCAGGATATGGCTACACCTTC
>.|TRBV5-3|.|TRBJ2-3
CARSLDAGTSTDTQYF
TGTGCCAGAAGCTTGGATGCGGGGACTAGCACAGATACGCAGTATTTT
>TRBD1|TRBV5-4|.|TRBJ2-7
CASNPWDRFYEQYF
TGTGCCAGCAACCCATGGGACAGGTTCTACGAGCAGTACTTC
>.|TRBV10-1|.|TRBJ2-2
CASSDSGRDGGELFF
TGCGCCAGCAGTGATTCCGGGAGAGACGGCGGGGAGCTGTTTTTT
>TRBD1|TRBV6-5|.|TRBJ1-4
CASSGTGWDEKLFF
TGTGCCAGCAGCGGGACAGGCTGGGATGAAAAACTGTTTTTT
>.|TRBV9|.|TRBJ1-5
CASSVGDYSNQPQHF
TGTGCCAGCAGCGTAGGGGATTATAGCAATCAGCCCCAGCATTTT
>TRBD1|TRBV7-2|.|TRBJ1-5
CASSSTGGNQPQHF
TGTGCCAGCAGCTCAACAGGGGGCAATCAGCCCCAGCATTTT
>TRBD1|TRBV19|.|TRBJ1-2
CASRPFPGVTGEDEANYGYTF
TGTGCCAGTAGGCCCTTCCCTGGGGTGACAGGGGAGGACGAAGCTAACTATGGCTACACCTTC
>.|TRBV13|.|TRBJ1-2
CASSLGWEASNYGYTF
TGTGCCAGCAGCTTAGGTTGGGAAGCTTCTAACTATGGCTACACCTTC
>TRBD2|TRBV5-6|.|TRBJ2-3
CASSQSGNPDTQYF
TGTGCCAGCAGCCAAAGCGGGAATCCAGATACGCAGTATTTT
>.|TRBV28|.|TRBJ2-7
CASSLRVNRYEQYF
TGTGCCAGCAGTTTAAGGGTAAATCGGTACGAGCAGTACTTC
>.|TRBV5-1|.|TRBJ2-2
CASSFRETGELFF
TGCGCCAGCAGCTTTCGGGAGACCGGGGAGCTGTTTTTT
>.|TRBV30|few|TRBJ2-3
CAWSVPWGSTDTQYF
TGTGCCTGGAGTGTTCCGTGGGGCAGCACAGATACGCAGTATTTT
>TRBD2|TRBV7-3|.|TRBJ2-4
CASSPSPAGGPSAKNIQYF
TGTGCCAGCAGCCCATCCCCAGCGGGAGGGCCGTCAGCCAAAAACATTCAGTACTTC
>.|TRBV2|.|TRBJ1-1
CASSDNWGHTEAFF
TGTGCCAGCAGTGACAATTGGGGACACACTGAAGCTTTCTTT
>.|TRBV27|.|TRBJ1-2
CASRGRGMSNYGYTF
TGTGCCAGCAGGGGCCGTGGTATGTCTAACTATGGCTACACCTTC
>TRBD2|TRBV6-5|.|TRBJ2-3
CASSLAGAADTQYF
TGTGCCAGCAGCCTAGCGGGAGCAGCGGATACGCAGTATTTT
>.|TRBV30|.|TRBJ1-2
CAWNVGSDGYTF
TGTGCCTGGAACGTCGGGTCGGATGGCTACACCTTC
>TRBD1|TRBV27|.|TRBJ1-5
CASSQGARQPQHF
TGTGCCAGCAGTCAGGGGGCTCGACAGCCCCAGCATTTT
>.|TRBV7-9|.|TRBJ2-1
CASSLDEDNEQFF
TGTGCCAGCAGCTTAGACGAGGACAATGAGCAGTTCTTC
>TRBD1|TRBV6-4|.|TRBJ1-1
CASSPTQGAPRGAFF
TGTGCCAGCAGCCCCACACAGGGGGCGCCGCGGGGAGCTTTCTTT
>TRBD2|TRBV2|.|TRBJ2-7
CASSGSLAGNYEQYF
TGTGCCAGCAGTGGGTCACTAGCGGGTAACTACGAGCAGTACTTC
>.|TRBV7-9|.|TRBJ2-7
CASSRSGFGTDEQYF
TGTGCCAGCAGCCGATCGGGGTTTGGGACCGACGAGCAGTACTTC
>TRBD2|TRBV27|.|TRBJ2-7
CASSPGLAYEQYF
TGTGCCAGCAGTCCTGGACTAGCTTACGAGCAGTACTTC
>.|TRBV5-1|.|TRBJ2-1
CASSLAPDAVDEQFF
TGCGCCAGCAGCTTGGCCCCGGACGCTGTCGATGAGCAGTTCTTC
>.|TRBV19|.|TRBJ2-1
CASSTQKYNEQFF
TGTGCCAGTAGTACACAGAAGTACAATGAGCAGTTCTTC
>.|TRBV27|.|TRBJ1-2
CASSFGQHYGYTF
TGTGCCAGCAGCTTCGGACAGCACTATGGCTACACCTTC
>.|TRBV7-6|.|TRBJ2-7
CASSLGSSTYEQYF
TGTGCCAGCAGCTTAGGGTCTAGTACCTACGAGCAGTACTTC
>.|TRBV19|.|TRBJ2-1
CASSILGGILNEQFF
TGTGCCAGTAGTATACTTGGAGGGATATTAAATGAGCAGTTCTTC
>.|TRBV27|.|TRBJ1-2
CASSSMVFWAAGYTF
TGTGCCAGCAGCTCGATGGTTTTCTGGGCAGCGGGCTACACCTTC
>.|TRBV5-4|few|TRBJ1-1
CASSPWTDTEAFF
TGTGCCAGCAGCCCCTGGACGGACACTGAAGCTTTCTTT
>TRBD2|TRBV10-3|.|TRBJ2-3
CATPGRASGGLEVDTQYF
TGTGCCACCCCAGGGAGGGCTAGCGGGGGGTTAGAGGTAGATACGCAGTATTTT
>.|TRBV7-6|.|TRBJ2-5
CASSLVPYQETQYF
TGTGCCAGCAGCTTAGTTCCGTACCAAGAGACCCAGTACTTC
>TRBD2|TRBV27|.|TRBJ2-7
CASSGGVATYEQYF
TGTGCCAGCAGTGGGGGGGTGGCAACCTACGAGCAGTACTTC
>TRBD1|TRBV6-5|.|TRBJ1-4
CASSKGGAYEKLFF
TGTGCCAGCAGCAAAGGGGGCGCCTATGAAAAACTGTTTTTT
>.|TRBV14|.|TRBJ2-1
CASSHGQSWSYNEQFF
TGTGCCAGCAGCCACGGCCAAAGTTGGTCCTACAATGAGCAGTTCTTC
>TRBD1|TRBV7-9|.|TRBJ2-6
CASLNPWTGIGANVLTF
TGTGCCAGCCTAAATCCCTGGACAGGGATTGGGGCCAACGTCCTGACTTTC
>TRBD2|TRBV19|.|TRBJ2-1
CASSRPSGGRRTYNEQFF
TGTGCCAGTAGTAGGCCTAGCGGGGGACGCAGGACCTACAATGAGCAGTTCTTC
>TRBD1|TRBV27|.|TRBJ1-1
CASSPRQGMNTEAFF
TGTGCCAGCAGTCCCCGACAGGGCATGAACACTGAAGCTTTCTTT
>.|TRBV10-2|few|TRBJ1-6
CASHSGGVNSPLHF
TGCGCCAGCCACTCGGGGGGTGTGAATTCACCCCTCCACTTT
>.|TRBV7-3|.|TRBJ2-6
CASSPSVGANVLTF
TGTGCCAGCAGCCCGTCTGTAGGGGCCAACGTCCTGACTTTC
>.|TRBV27|.|TRBJ2-2
CASNRGRGVIGELFF
TGTGCCAGCAATCGAGGTCGCGGGGTAATCGGGGAGTTGTTTTTT
>.|TRBV27|.|TRBJ1-2
CASSLSSAPHGYTF
TGTGCCAGCAGTTTATCATCGGCCCCTCATGGCTACACCTTC
>.|TRBV27|.|TRBJ2-7
CASSWTVSYEQYF
TGTGCCAGCAGTTGGACAGTCTCCTACGAGCAGTACTTC
>.|TRBV27|.|TRBJ2-5
CASSLTGIGETQYF
TGTGCCAGCAGTCTAACAGGGATTGGAGAGACCCAGTACTTC
>.|TRBV10-3|.|TRBJ2-3
CAISESNDLDTQYF
TGTGCCATCAGTGAGTCGAACGACTTAGATACGCAGTATTTT
>.|TRBV7-9|few|TRBJ2-7
CASSPGAGEQYF
TGTGCCAGCAGCCCTGGAGCTGGGGAGCAGTACTTC
>.|TRBV19|.|TRBJ2-1
CASSVLVRDEQFF
TGTGCCAGTAGTGTCCTGGTGCGGGATGAGCAGTTCTTC
>.|TRBV7-8|.|TRBJ2-2
CASSLSGGHTGELFF
TGTGCCAGCAGCTTATCGGGCGGGCACACCGGGGAGCTGTTTTTT
>.|TRBV13|.|TRBJ1-1
CASSLGGAEAFF
TGTGCCAGCAGCCTTGGAGGGGCTGAAGCTTTCTTT
>.|TRBV5-1|.|TRBJ2-5
CASSLAVDFETQYF
TGTGCCAGCAGCTTGGCAGTTGATTTTGAGACCCAGTACTTC
>.|TRBV30|.|TRBJ2-1
CASEVTSYNEQFF
TGTGCCTCCGAGGTCACCTCCTACAATGAGCAGTTCTTC